This T cell receptor beta chain was identified during a study of control samples from healthy donors and cancer patients. The V end lost 3 bases, the J end lost 7 bases, and 20 bases lay between the germline ends. Germline CDR1 reads SGDLS; CDR2 reads YYNGEE. This CDR3 contains 17 residues. Here immunoSEQ multiplex PCR was the method, and the copy in TCRdb shows in-frame clones only, minus some. The sample consists of about 100,000 clones, about 90% of them appearing once. The receptor was derived from a woman in her 50s in good health. The V gene is TRBV9, the J gene TRBJ1-6; no reliable D call. The sequencing input was blood. The CDR3 nucleotides are TGTGCCAGCAGCGGGCCCTTGGGTCACGCGGAAAATTCACCCCTCCACTTT. This translates into CASSGPLGHAENSPLHF.